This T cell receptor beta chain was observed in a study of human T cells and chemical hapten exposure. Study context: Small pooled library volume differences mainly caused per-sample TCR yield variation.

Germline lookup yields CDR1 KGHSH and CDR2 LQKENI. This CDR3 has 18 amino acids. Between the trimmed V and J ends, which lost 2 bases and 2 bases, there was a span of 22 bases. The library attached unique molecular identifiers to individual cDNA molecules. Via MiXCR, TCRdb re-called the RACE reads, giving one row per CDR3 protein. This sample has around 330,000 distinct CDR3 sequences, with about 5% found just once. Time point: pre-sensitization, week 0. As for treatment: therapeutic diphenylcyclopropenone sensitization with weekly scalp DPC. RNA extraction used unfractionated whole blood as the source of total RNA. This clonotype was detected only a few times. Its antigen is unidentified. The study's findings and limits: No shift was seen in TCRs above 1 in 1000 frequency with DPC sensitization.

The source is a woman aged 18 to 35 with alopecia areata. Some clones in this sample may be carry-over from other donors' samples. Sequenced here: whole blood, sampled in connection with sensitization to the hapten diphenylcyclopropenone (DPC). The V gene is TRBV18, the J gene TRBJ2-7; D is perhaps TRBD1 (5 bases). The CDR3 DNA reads TGTGCCAGCTCACCAAATCCCACCGTGGGGCTGGACGCCTACGAGCAGTACTTC. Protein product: CASSPNPTVGLDAYEQYF.